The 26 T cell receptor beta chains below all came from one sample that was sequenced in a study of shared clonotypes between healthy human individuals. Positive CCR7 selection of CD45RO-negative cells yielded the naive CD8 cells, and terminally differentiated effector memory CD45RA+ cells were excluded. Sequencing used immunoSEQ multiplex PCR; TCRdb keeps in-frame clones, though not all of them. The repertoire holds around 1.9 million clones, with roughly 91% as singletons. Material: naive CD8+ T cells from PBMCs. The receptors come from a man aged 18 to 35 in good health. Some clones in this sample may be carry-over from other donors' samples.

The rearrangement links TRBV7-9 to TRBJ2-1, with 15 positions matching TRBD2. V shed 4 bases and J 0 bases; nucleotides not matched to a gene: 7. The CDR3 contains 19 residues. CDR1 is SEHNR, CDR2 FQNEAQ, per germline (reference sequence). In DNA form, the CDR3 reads TGTGCCAGCAGCTCCTCGGGACTAGCGGGAGGTGACTCCTACAATGAGCAGTTCTTC. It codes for CASSSSGLAGGDSYNEQFF.

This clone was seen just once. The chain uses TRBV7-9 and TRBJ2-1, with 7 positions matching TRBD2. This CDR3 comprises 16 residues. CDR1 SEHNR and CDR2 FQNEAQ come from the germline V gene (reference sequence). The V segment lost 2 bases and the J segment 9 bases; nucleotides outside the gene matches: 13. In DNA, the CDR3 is TGTGCCAGCAGCTTAACCCAGCGGGAAAGGATGGGTGAGCAGTTCTTC. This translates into CASSLTQRERMGEQFF.

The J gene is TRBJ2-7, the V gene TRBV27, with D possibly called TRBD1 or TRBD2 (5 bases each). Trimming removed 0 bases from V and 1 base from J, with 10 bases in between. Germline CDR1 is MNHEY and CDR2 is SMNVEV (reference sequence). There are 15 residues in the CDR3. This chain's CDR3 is CASSLSGARSYEQYF. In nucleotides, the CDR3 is TGTGCCAGCAGTTTATCCGGGGCCCGTTCCTACGAGCAGTACTTC.

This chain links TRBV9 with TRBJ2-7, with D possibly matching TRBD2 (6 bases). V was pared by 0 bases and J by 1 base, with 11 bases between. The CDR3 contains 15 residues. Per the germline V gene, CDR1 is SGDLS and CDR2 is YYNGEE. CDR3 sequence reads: CASSVGGLPSYEQYF. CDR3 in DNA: TGTGCCAGCAGCGTAGGGGGACTCCCTTCCTACGAGCAGTACTTC.

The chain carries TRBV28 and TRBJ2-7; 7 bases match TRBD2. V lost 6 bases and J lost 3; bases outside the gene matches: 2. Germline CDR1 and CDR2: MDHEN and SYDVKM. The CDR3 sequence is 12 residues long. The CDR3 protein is CASSGRIYEQYF. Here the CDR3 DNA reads TGTGCCAGCAGCGGGAGGATCTACGAGCAGTACTTC.

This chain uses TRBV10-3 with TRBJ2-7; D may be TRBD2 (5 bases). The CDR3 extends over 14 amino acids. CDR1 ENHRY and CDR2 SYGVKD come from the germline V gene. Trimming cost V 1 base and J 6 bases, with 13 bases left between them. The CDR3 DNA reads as TGTGCCATCAGTGAGTATGAGGGAGCCGGCGAGCAGTACTTC. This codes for CAISEYEGAGEQYF.

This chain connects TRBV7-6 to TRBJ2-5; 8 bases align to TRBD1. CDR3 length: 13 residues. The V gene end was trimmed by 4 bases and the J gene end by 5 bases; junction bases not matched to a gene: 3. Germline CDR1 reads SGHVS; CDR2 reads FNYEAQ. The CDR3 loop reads CASSYDRGETQYF. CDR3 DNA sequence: TGTGCCAGCAGCTACGACAGGGGTGAGACCCAGTACTTC.

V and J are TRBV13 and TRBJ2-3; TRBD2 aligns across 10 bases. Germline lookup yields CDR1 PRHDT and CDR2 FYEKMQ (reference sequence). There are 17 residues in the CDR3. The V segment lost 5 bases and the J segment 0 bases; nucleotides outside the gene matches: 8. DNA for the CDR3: TGTGCCAGCAGCCGAGACGGACTAGCGGTTAGCACAGATACGCAGTATTTT. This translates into CASSRDGLAVSTDTQYF.

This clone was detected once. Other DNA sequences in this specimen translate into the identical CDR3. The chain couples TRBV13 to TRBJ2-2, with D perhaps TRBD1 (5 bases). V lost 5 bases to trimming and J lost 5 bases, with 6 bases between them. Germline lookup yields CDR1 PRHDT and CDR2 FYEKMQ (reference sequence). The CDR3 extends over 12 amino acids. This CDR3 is CASSPGTGELFF. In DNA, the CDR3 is TGTGCCAGCAGCCCAGGGACCGGGGAGCTGTTTTTT.

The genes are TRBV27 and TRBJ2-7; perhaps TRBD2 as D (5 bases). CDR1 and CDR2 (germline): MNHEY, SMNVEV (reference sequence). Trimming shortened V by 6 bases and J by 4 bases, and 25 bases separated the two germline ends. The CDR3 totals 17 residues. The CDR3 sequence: CASSHLFSASIVYEQYF. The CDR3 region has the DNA TGTGCCAGCAGCCACCTGTTTTCGGCTAGCATCGTGTACGAGCAGTACTTC.

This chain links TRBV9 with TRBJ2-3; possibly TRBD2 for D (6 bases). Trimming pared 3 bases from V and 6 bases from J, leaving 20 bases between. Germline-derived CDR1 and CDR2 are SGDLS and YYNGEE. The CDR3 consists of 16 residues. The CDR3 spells CASSGPRDSIGDTQYF. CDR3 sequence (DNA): TGTGCCAGCAGCGGCCCCCGGGACTCCATTGGGGATACGCAGTATTTT.

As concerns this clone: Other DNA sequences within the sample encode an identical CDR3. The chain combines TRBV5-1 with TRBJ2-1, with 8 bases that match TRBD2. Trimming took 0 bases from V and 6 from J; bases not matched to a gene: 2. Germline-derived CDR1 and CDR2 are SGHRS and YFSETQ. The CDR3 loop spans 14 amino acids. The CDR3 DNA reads TGCGCCAGCAGCTTGGGGCTAGCGGGCAATGAGCAGTTCTTC. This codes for CASSLGLAGNEQFF.

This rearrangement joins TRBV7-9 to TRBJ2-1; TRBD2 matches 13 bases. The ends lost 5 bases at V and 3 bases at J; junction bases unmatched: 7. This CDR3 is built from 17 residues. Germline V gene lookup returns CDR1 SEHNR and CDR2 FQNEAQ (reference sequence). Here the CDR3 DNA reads TGTGCCAGCAGCCCCCGGACTAGCGGGGGAGGCTACAATGAGCAGTTCTTC. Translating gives CASSPRTSGGGYNEQFF.

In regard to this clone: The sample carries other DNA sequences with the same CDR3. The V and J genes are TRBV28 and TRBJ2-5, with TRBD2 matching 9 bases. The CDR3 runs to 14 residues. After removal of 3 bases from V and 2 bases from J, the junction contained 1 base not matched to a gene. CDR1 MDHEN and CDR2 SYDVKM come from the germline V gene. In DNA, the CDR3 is TGTGCCAGCAGTTTGCTAGCGGGACAAGAGACCCAGTACTTC. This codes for CASSLLAGQETQYF. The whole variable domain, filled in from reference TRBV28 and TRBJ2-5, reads DVKVTQSSRYLVKRTGEKVFLECVQDMDHENMFWYRQDPGLGLRLIYFSYDVKMKEKGDIPEGYSVSREKKERFSLILESASTNQTSMYLCASSLLAGQETQYFGPGTRLLVL.

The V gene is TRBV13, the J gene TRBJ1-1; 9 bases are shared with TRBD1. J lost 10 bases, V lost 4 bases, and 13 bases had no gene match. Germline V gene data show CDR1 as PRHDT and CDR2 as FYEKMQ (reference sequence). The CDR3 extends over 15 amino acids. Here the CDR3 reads CASSYRQGVTPGAFF. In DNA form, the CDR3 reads TGTGCCAGCAGCTACCGACAGGGGGTAACCCCGGGAGCTTTCTTT.

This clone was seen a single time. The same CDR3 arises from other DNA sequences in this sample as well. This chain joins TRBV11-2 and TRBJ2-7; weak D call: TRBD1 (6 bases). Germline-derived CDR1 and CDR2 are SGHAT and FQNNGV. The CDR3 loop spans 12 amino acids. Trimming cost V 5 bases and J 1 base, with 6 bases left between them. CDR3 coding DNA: TGTGCCAGCAGCACAGGGTCCTACGAGCAGTACTTC. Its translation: CASSTGSYEQYF.

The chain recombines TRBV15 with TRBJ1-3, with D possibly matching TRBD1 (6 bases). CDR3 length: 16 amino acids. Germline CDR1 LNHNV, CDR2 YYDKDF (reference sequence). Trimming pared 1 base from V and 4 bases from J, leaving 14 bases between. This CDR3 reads CATSRVSGGAGNTIYF. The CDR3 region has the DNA TGTGCCACCAGCAGAGTTTCTGGGGGCGCGGGAAACACCATATATTTT.

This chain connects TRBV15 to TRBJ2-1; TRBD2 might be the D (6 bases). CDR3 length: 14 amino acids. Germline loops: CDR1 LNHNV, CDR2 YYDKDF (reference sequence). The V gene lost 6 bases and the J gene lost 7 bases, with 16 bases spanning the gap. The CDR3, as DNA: TGTGCCACCAGTCATCGGCTAGCGTTGAATGAGCAGTTCTTC. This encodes CATSHRLALNEQFF.

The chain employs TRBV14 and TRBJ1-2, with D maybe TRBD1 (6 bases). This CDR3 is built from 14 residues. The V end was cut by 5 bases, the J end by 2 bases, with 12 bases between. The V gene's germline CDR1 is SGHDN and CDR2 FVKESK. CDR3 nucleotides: TGTGCCAGCAGCACCGCGGGGGCGAACTATGGCTACACCTTC. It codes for CASSTAGANYGYTF.

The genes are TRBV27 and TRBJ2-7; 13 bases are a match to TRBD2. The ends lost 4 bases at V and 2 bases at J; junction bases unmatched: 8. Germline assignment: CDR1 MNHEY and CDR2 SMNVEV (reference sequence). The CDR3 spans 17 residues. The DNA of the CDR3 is TGTGCCAGCAGTTCGACCCTCACTAGCGGGAGGGCCTACGAGCAGTACTTC. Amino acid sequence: CASSSTLTSGRAYEQYF.

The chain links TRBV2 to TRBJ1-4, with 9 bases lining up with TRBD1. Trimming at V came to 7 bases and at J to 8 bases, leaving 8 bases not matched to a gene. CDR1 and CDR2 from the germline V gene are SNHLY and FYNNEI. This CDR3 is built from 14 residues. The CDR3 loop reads CASKEQGAREKLFF. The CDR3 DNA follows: TGTGCCAGCAAAGAACAGGGGGCGAGGGAAAAACTGTTTTTT.

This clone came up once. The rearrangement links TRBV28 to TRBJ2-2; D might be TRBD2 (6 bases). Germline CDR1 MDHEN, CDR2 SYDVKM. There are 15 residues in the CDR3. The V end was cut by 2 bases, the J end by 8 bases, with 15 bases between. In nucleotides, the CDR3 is TGTGCCAGCAGTTTACGTGGGGGGACTGGAGGGGAGCTGTTTTTT. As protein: CASSLRGGTGGELFF.

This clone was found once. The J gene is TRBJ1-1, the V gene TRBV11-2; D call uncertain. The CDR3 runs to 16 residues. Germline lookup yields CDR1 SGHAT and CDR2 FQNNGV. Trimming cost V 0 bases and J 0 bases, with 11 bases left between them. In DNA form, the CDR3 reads TGTGCCAGCAGCTTAGAGGGCGTAAATATGAACACTGAAGCTTTCTTT. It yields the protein CASSLEGVNMNTEAFF.

The CDR3 is CASSLTVVLAGVDTQYF. CDR3 coding DNA: TGTGCCAGCAGCTTAACCGTGGTCCTAGCGGGAGTAGATACGCAGTATTTT. V is TRBV7-6 and J is TRBJ2-3, with 10 bases that match TRBD2. This CDR3 has 17 residues. V lost 2 bases and J lost 5; bases outside the gene matches: 10. Looked up from germline, CDR1 is SGHVS and CDR2 is FNYEAQ.

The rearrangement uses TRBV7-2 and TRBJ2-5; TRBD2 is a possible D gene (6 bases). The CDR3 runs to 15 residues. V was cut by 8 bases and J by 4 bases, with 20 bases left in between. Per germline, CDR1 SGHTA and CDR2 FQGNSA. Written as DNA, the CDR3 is TGTGCCAGCCGCCACCGGGACTCCTTAGGAGAGACCCAGTACTTC. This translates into CASRHRDSLGETQYF.

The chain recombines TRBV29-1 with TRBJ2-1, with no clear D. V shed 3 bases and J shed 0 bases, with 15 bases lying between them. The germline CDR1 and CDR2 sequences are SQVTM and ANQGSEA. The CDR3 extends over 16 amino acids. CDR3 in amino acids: CSVEGSRFGSYNEQFF. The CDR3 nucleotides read TGCAGCGTTGAGGGTTCCAGGTTCGGCTCCTACAATGAGCAGTTCTTC.